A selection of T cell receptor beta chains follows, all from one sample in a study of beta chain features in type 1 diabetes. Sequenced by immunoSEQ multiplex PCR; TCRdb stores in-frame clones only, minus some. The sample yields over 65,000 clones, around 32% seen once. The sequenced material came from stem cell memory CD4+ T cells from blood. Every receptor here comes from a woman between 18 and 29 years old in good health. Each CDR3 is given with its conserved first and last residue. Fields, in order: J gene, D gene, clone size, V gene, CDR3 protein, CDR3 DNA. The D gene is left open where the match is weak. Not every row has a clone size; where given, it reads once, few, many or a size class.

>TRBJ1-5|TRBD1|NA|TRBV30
CAWAGTANQPQHF
TGTGCCTGGGCCGGGACAGCCAATCAGCCCCAGCATTTT
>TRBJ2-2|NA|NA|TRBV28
CASSLPNTGELFF
TGTGCCAGCAGTTTACCAAACACCGGGGAGCTGTTTTTT
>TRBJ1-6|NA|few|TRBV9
CASSVGTTYSPLHF
TGTGCCAGCAGCGTAGGGACAACCTATTCACCCCTCCACTTT
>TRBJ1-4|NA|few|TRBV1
CTSSQEKDALAATNEKLFF
TGCACCAGCAGCCAAGAGAAAGACGCCCTAGCTGCAACTAATGAAAAACTGTTTTTT
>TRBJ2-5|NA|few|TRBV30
CAWSVQTLETQYF
TGTGCCTGGAGTGTCCAGACACTGGAGACCCAGTACTTC
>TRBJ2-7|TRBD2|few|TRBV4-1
CASSHGGGLSYEQYF
TGCGCCAGCAGCCACGGCGGGGGACTCTCCTACGAGCAGTACTTC
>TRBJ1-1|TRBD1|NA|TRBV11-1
CAIATGQGATEAFF
TGTGCCATTGCCACGGGACAGGGGGCCACTGAAGCTTTCTTT
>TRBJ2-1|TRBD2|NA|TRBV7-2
CASSPGGPLIEQFF
TGTGCCAGCTCCCCGGGGGGGCCTTTAATTGAGCAGTTCTTC
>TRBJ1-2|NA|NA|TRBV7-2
CASSLEATNYGYTF
TGTGCCAGCAGCTTAGAAGCTACTAACTATGGCTACACCTTC
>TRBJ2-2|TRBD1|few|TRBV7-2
CASSRTGASNTGELFF
TGTGCCAGCAGCCGGACAGGGGCCTCGAACACCGGGGAGCTGTTTTTT
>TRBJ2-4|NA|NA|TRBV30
CAWALIKNIQYF
TGTGCCTGGGCACTGATCAAAAACATTCAGTACTTC
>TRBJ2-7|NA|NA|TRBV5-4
CASSLDRESNEQYF
TGTGCCAGCAGCTTGGACAGGGAAAGCAACGAGCAGTACTTC
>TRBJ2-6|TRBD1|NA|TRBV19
CASSVDRGQFGANVLTF
TGTGCCAGTAGTGTAGACAGGGGGCAGTTTGGGGCCAACGTCCTGACTTTC
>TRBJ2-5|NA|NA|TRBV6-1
CASSGGGAPQGTQYF
TGTGCCAGCAGTGGAGGCGGAGCGCCACAGGGCACCCAGTACTTC
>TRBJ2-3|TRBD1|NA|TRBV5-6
CASKIQGARTDTQYF
TGTGCCAGCAAAATACAGGGGGCGCGAACAGATACGCAGTATTTT
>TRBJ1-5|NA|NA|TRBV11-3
CASSLESLPGSNQPQHF
TGTGCCAGCAGCTTAGAGTCCCTCCCGGGGAGCAATCAGCCCCAGCATTTT